This T cell receptor (beta chain) was sequenced during a study of OX40 agonist ivuxolimab in advanced cancers. Study details: The eligibility criteria allowed prior anti-PD-1, anti-PD-L1 or anti-CTLA-4 therapy, and 40% had some.

Study findings and constraints: Some patients who did not respond also had low normalized T-cell clonal expansion. Undetermined was the antigen specificity of the expanded peripheral T cells.

Note on this clone: Its antigen is undetermined.

Blood sampling took place at baseline, cycle 4 day 1, and cycle 7 day 1. Germline V gives CDR1 ENHRY, CDR2 SYGVKD. The V and J ends lost 11 bases and 6 bases, in that order; junction bases with no gene match: 6. The CDR3 runs to 11 residues. Clones were sequenced by immunoSEQ multiplex PCR, and TCRdb holds only the in-frame ones, with some missing. This sample has tens of thousands of clones, with roughly 80% found just once. This rearrangement joins TRBV10-3 to TRBJ1-2; the match to TRBD1 covers 7 bases. The receptor comes from an adult with an advanced solid tumor such as melanoma, head and neck, liver or kidney cancer. Here the sequenced sample was CD4+ or CD8+ T cells sorted from blood, taken in a trial of the OX40 agonist ivuxolimab. CDR3 in amino acids: CASRQGDGYTF. CDR3 DNA: TGTGCCTCACGACAGGGCGATGGCTACACCTTC.